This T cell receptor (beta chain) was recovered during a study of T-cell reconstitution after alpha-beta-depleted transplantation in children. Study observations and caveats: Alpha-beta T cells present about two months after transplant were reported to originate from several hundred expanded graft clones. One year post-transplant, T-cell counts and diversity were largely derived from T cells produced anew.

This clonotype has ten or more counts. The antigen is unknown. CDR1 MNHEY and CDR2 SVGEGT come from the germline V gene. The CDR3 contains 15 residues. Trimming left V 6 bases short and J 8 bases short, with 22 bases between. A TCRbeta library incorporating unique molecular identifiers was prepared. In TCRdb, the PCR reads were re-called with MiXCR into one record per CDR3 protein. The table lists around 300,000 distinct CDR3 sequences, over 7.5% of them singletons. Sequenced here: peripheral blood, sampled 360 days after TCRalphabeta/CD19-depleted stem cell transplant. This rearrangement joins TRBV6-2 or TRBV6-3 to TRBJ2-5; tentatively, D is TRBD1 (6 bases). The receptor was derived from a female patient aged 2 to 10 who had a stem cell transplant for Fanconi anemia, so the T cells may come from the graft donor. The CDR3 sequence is CASSPRRGTPKTQYF. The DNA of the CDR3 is TGTGCCAGCAGCCCCCGCAGAGGGACACCCAAAACCCAGTACTTC.